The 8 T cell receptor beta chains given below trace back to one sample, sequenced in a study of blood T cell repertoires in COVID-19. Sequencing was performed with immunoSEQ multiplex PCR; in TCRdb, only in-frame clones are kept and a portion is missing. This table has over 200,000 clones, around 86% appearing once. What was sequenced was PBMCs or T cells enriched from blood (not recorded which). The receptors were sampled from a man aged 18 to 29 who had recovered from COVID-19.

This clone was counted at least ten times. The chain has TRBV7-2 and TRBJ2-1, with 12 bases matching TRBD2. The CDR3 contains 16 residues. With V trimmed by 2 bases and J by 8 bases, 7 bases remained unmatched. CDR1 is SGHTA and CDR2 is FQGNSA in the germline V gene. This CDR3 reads CASSLRSSGRAYEQFF. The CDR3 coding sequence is TGTGCCAGCAGCTTACGTTCTAGCGGGAGGGCCTATGAGCAGTTCTTC.

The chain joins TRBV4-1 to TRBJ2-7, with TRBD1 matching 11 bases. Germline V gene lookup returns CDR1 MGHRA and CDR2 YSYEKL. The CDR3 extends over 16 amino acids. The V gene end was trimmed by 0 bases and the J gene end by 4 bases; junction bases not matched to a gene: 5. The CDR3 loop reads CASSQEGTGGAYEQYF. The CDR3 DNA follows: TGCGCCAGCAGCCAAGAAGGGACAGGGGGTGCTTACGAGCAGTACTTC.

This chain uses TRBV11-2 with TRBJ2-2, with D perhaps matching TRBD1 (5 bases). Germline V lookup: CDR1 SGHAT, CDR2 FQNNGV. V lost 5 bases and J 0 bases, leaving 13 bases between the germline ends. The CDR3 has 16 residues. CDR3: CASSIQGPPNTGELFF. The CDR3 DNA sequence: TGTGCCAGCAGCATTCAGGGTCCCCCGAACACCGGGGAGCTGTTTTTT.

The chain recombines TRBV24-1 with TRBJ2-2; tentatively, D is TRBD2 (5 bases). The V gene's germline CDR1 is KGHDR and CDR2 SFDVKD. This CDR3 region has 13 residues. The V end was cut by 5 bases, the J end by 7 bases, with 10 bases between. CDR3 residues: CATSGVGGGELFF. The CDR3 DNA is TGTGCCACCAGTGGGGTTGGAGGCGGGGAGCTGTTTTTT.

CDR3 bases: TGTGCCACCAGCAGAGAAGGGACTACCCAGAAGACCCAGTACTTC. Translation gives CATSREGTTQKTQYF. The rearrangement links TRBV15 to TRBJ2-5; TRBD2 aligns across 7 bases. Looked up from germline, CDR1 is LNHNV and CDR2 is YYDKDF (reference sequence). The CDR3 is 15 amino acids. The V segment lost 0 bases and the J segment 6 bases; nucleotides outside the gene matches: 7.

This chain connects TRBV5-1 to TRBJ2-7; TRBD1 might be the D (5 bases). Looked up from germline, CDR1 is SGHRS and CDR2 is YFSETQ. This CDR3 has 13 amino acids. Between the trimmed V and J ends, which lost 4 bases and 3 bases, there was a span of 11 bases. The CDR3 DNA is TGCGCCAGCAGCCCAGACAGCTTCTACGAGCAGTACTTC. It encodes CASSPDSFYEQYF.

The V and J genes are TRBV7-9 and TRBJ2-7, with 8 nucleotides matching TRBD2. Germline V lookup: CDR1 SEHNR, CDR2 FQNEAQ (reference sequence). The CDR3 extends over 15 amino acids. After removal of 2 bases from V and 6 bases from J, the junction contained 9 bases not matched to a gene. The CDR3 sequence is CASSLFNGGGPEQYF. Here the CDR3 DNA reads TGTGCCAGCAGCTTATTTAACGGCGGGGGGCCCGAGCAGTACTTC.

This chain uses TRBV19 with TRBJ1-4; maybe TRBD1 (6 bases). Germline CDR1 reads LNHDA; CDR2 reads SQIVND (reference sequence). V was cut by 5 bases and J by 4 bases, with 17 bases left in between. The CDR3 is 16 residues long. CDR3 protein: CASSRSRTADNEKLFF. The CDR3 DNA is TGTGCCAGTAGTCGAAGCCGGACAGCAGATAATGAAAAACTGTTTTTT.